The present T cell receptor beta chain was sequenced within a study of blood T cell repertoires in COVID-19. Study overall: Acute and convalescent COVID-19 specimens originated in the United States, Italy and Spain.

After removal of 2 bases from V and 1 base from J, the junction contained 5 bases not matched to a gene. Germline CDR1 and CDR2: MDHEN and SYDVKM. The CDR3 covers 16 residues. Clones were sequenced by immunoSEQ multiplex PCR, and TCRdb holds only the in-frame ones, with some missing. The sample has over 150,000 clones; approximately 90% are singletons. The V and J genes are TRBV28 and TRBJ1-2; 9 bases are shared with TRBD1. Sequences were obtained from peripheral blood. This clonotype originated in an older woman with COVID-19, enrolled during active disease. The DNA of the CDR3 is TGTGCCAGCAGTTTAGGCCGGGACAGGGTTAACTATGGCTACACCTTC. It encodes CASSLGRDRVNYGYTF.